Listed below are T cell receptor beta chains from one sample, sequenced in a study of blood T cell repertoires in COVID-19. Profiling relied on immunoSEQ multiplex PCR, and the TCRdb table lists in-frame clones only, not all of them. The sample records 150,000 to 200,000 clones, about nine tenths being singletons. Sequencing was performed on PBMCs or T cells enriched from blood (not recorded which). The receptors shown here come from a woman in her late teens or twenties who had recovered from COVID-19. The CDR3 runs from the conserved cysteine through the conserved F or W. Each record gives: CDR3 protein, V gene, D gene, J gene. The D gene is left open where the match is weak.

CDR3 protein: CASSGTESYEQYF
V gene: TRBV12-3/TRBV12-4
D gene: TRBD1
J gene: TRBJ2-7

CDR3 protein: CAISEDGAGDYGYTF
V gene: TRBV10-3
D gene: -
J gene: TRBJ1-2

CDR3 protein: CASNTRPDEQFF
V gene: TRBV12-3/TRBV12-4
D gene: -
J gene: TRBJ2-1

CDR3 protein: CASSLTGSGNTIYF
V gene: TRBV25-1
D gene: -
J gene: TRBJ1-3

CDR3 protein: CASSPRTSGKATDTQYF
V gene: TRBV18
D gene: TRBD2
J gene: TRBJ2-3

CDR3 protein: CASSPGLDRAQTYGYTF
V gene: TRBV19
D gene: TRBD1
J gene: TRBJ1-2

CDR3 protein: CASSLLDRNNEQFF
V gene: TRBV7-2
D gene: -
J gene: TRBJ2-1

CDR3 protein: CASSSGPNREQFF
V gene: TRBV5-1
D gene: -
J gene: TRBJ2-1

CDR3 protein: CASSEAAGGGYEQYF
V gene: TRBV6-1
D gene: -
J gene: TRBJ2-7

CDR3 protein: CASSQMDRFYEQYF
V gene: TRBV19
D gene: -
J gene: TRBJ2-7

CDR3 protein: CASSLFFTGGTDTQYF
V gene: TRBV28
D gene: TRBD1
J gene: TRBJ2-3

CDR3 protein: CASARPRGNTEAFF
V gene: TRBV28
D gene: -
J gene: TRBJ1-1

CDR3 protein: CASSLGQLTGELFF
V gene: TRBV7-3
D gene: -
J gene: TRBJ2-2

CDR3 protein: CSAPDFNEQFF
V gene: TRBV20-1
D gene: -
J gene: TRBJ2-1

CDR3 protein: CASSKGQGASHPTNEKLFF
V gene: TRBV5-1
D gene: TRBD1
J gene: TRBJ1-4

CDR3 protein: CASSLVQGFGANVLTF
V gene: TRBV5-4
D gene: -
J gene: TRBJ2-6

CDR3 protein: CASSREGRGDEQFF
V gene: TRBV2
D gene: TRBD2
J gene: TRBJ2-1

CDR3 protein: CASSQVILPTYEQYF
V gene: TRBV3-1/TRBV3-2
D gene: -
J gene: TRBJ2-7

CDR3 protein: CASSTGGGSTGELFF
V gene: TRBV6-5
D gene: TRBD2
J gene: TRBJ2-2

CDR3 protein: CASSSGLAGPYNEQFF
V gene: TRBV5-1
D gene: TRBD2
J gene: TRBJ2-1

CDR3 protein: CASSVAAGTNTGELFF
V gene: TRBV9
D gene: -
J gene: TRBJ2-2

CDR3 protein: CASSWRREFTDTQYF
V gene: TRBV5-1
D gene: -
J gene: TRBJ2-3

CDR3 protein: CASSDLGQRNSPLHF
V gene: TRBV2
D gene: -
J gene: TRBJ1-6

CDR3 protein: CASSSRTGTDEQFF
V gene: TRBV7-9
D gene: -
J gene: TRBJ2-1

CDR3 protein: CASSPEGNYGYTF
V gene: TRBV6-5
D gene: -
J gene: TRBJ1-2

CDR3 protein: CASSYGTGYYF
V gene: TRBV6-5
D gene: TRBD1
J gene: TRBJ2-7

CDR3 protein: CASSQDLSGANVLTF
V gene: TRBV4-1
D gene: -
J gene: TRBJ2-6

CDR3 protein: CASSLTGGVGYEQYF
V gene: TRBV7-3
D gene: TRBD2
J gene: TRBJ2-7

CDR3 protein: CASSRQGGYTEAFF
V gene: TRBV6-2/TRBV6-3
D gene: TRBD1
J gene: TRBJ1-1

CDR3 protein: CASSAETSGSYNEQFF
V gene: TRBV9
D gene: TRBD2
J gene: TRBJ2-1

CDR3 protein: CASSLGGYRGQETQYF
V gene: TRBV7-6
D gene: TRBD1
J gene: TRBJ2-5

CDR3 protein: CASSQTEGPYEQYF
V gene: TRBV6-5
D gene: -
J gene: TRBJ2-7

CDR3 protein: CASSSPAGDLNTGELFF
V gene: TRBV7-2
D gene: -
J gene: TRBJ2-2

CDR3 protein: CAWSVRTSGTNTGELFF
V gene: TRBV30
D gene: TRBD2
J gene: TRBJ2-2

CDR3 protein: CASSLRQPIGEQFF
V gene: TRBV28
D gene: -
J gene: TRBJ2-1

CDR3 protein: CASSFGSGEQYF
V gene: TRBV11-2
D gene: -
J gene: TRBJ2-7

CDR3 protein: CASSAVSSGSYYEQYF
V gene: TRBV9
D gene: TRBD2
J gene: TRBJ2-7

CDR3 protein: CSAGRTGPYNEQFF
V gene: TRBV29-1
D gene: TRBD1
J gene: TRBJ2-1

CDR3 protein: CASSPPPVSGRANTGELFF
V gene: TRBV3-1/TRBV3-2
D gene: -
J gene: TRBJ2-2

CDR3 protein: CASSELVTDTQYF
V gene: TRBV25-1
D gene: -
J gene: TRBJ2-3

CDR3 protein: CASSPPSLAETQYF
V gene: TRBV28
D gene: -
J gene: TRBJ2-5

CDR3 protein: CASSYGAGGGGNTIYF
V gene: TRBV6-5
D gene: TRBD1
J gene: TRBJ1-3

CDR3 protein: CASTRDSYTGELFF
V gene: TRBV27
D gene: -
J gene: TRBJ2-2

CDR3 protein: CASSRSGNEAFF
V gene: TRBV10-2
D gene: -
J gene: TRBJ1-1

CDR3 protein: CSVVADRGEQYF
V gene: TRBV29-1
D gene: TRBD1
J gene: TRBJ2-3

CDR3 protein: CATSRHTGGGGETQYF
V gene: TRBV15
D gene: TRBD1
J gene: TRBJ2-5

CDR3 protein: CASTLKGAHYGYTF
V gene: TRBV28
D gene: TRBD1
J gene: TRBJ1-2

CDR3 protein: CASNILGTSVGNEQFF
V gene: TRBV7-2
D gene: TRBD2
J gene: TRBJ2-1

CDR3 protein: CASSLSGTGSGANVLTF
V gene: TRBV14
D gene: -
J gene: TRBJ2-6

CDR3 protein: CASSVSGRKGYNEQFF
V gene: TRBV9
D gene: TRBD2
J gene: TRBJ2-1

CDR3 protein: CASSVGTGWGDGSGANVLTF
V gene: TRBV9
D gene: -
J gene: TRBJ2-6

CDR3 protein: CASSLGLADVETYEQYF
V gene: TRBV5-8
D gene: TRBD2
J gene: TRBJ2-7